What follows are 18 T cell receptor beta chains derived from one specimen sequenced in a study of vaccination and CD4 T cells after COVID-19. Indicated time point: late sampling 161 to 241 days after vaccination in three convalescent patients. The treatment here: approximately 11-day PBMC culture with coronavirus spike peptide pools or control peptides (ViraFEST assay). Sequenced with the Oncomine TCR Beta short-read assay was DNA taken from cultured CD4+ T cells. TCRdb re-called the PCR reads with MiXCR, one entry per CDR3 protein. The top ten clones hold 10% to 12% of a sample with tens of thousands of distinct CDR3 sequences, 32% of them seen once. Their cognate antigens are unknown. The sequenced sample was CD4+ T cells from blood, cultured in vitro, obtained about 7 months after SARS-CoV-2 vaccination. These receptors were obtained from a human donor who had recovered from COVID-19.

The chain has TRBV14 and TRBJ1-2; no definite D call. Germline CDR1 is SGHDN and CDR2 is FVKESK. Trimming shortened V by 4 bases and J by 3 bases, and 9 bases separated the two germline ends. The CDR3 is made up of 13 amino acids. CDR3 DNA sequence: TGTGCCAGCAGCCCCGGGAGATACTATGGCTACACCTTC. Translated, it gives CASSPGRYYGYTF. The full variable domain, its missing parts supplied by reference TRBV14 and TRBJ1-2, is EAGVTQFPSHSVIEKGQTVTLRCDPISGHDNLYWYRRVMGKEIKFLLHFVKESKQDESGMPNNRFLAERTGGTYSTLKVQPAELEDSGVYFCASSPGRYYGYTFGSGTRLTVV.

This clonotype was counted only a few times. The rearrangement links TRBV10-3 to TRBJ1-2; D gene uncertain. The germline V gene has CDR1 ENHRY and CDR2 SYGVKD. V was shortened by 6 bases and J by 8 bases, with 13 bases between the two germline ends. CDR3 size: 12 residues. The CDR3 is CAIRSKLGGYTF. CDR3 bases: TGTGCCATCAGGAGCAAACTAGGGGGCTACACCTTC.

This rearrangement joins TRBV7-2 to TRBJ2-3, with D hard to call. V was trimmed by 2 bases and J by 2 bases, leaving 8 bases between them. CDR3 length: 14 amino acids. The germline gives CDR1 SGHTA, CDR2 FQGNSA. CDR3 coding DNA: TGTGCCAGCAGCTTATTTATAGTCACAGATACGCAGTATTTT. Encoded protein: CASSLFIVTDTQYF.

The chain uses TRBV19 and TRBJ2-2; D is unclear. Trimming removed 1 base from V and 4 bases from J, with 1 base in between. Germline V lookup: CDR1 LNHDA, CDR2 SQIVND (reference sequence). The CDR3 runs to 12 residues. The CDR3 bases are TGTGCCAGTAGTATAGTCACCGGGGAGCTGTTTTTT. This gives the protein CASSIVTGELFF.

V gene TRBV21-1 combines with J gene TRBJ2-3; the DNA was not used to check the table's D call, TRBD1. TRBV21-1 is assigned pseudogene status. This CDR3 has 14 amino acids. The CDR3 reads CATPCPSRLDTQYF. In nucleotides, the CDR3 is TGTGCCACCCCATGTCCGTCTCGGTTAGATACGCAGTATTTT.

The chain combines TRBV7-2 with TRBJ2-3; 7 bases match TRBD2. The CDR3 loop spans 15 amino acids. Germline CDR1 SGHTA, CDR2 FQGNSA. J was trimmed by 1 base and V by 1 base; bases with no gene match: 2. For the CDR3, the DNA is TGTGCCAGCAGCTTAGTAGCGGGCGGCACAGATACGCAGTATTTT. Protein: CASSLVAGGTDTQYF.

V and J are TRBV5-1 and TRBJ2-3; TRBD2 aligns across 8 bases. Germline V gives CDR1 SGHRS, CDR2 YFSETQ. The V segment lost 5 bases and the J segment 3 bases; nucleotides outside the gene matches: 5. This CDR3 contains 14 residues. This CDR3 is CASRRTSRTDTQYF. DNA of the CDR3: TGCGCCAGCAGAAGGACTAGCAGGACAGATACGCAGTATTTT. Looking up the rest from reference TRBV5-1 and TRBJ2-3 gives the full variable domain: KAGVTQTPRYLIKTRGQQVTLSCSPISGHRSVSWYQQTPGQGLQFLFEYFSETQRNKGNFPGRFSGRQFSNSRSEMNVSTLELGDSALYLCASRRTSRTDTQYFGPGTRLTVL.

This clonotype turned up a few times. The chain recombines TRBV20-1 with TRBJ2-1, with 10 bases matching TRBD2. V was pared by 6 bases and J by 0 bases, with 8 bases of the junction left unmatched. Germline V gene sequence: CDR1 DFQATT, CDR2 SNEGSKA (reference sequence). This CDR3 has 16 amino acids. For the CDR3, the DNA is TGCAGTGCGGGGACTAGCGACGCGAGCTCCTACAATGAGCAGTTCTTC. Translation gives CSAGTSDASSYNEQFF.

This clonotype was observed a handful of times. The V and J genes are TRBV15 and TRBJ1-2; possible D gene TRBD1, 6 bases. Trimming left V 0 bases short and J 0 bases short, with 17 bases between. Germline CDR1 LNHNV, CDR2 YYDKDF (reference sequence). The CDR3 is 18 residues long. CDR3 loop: CATSRDRGSSEANYGYTF. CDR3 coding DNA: TGTGCCACCAGCAGAGATAGGGGGTCTTCCGAAGCTAACTATGGCTACACCTTC.

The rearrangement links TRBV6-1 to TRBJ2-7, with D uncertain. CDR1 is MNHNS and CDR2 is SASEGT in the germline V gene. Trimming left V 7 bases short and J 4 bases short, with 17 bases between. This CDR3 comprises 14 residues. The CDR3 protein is CASTRARVGYEQYF. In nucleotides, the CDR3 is TGTGCCAGCACTCGCGCGAGAGTGGGTTACGAGCAGTACTTC.

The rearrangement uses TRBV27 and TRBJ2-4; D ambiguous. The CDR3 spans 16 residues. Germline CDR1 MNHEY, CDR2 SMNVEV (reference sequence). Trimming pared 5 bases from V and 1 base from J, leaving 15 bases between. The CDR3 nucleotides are TGTGCCAGCAGTCCCCACACCCTACCGGCCAAAAACATTCAGTACTTC. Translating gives CASSPHTLPAKNIQYF.

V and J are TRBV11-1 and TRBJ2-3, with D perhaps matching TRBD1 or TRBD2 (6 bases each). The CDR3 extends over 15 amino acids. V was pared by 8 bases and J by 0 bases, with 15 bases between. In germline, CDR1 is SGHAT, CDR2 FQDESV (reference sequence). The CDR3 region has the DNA TGTGCCAGCGCAAGGGGGGCTGGGAGCACAGATACGCAGTATTTT. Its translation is CASARGAGSTDTQYF.

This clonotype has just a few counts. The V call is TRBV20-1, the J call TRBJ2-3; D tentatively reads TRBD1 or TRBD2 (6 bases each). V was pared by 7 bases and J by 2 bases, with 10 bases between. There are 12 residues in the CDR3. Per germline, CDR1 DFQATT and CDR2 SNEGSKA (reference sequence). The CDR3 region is CSEGGPTDTQYF. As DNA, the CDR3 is TGCAGTGAGGGGGGCCCCACAGATACGCAGTATTTT.

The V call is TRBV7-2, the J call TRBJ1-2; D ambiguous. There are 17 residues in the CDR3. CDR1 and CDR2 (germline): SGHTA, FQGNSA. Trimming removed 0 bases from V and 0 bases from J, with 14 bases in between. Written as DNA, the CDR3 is TGTGCCAGCAGCTTAGCCGCCGGACGGCCGACTAACTATGGCTACACCTTC. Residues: CASSLAAGRPTNYGYTF.

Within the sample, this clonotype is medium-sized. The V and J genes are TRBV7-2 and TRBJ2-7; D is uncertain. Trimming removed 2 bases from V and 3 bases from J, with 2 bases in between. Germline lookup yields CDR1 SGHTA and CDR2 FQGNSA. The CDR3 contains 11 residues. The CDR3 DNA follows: TGTGCCAGCAGCTTAAACTACGAGCAGTACTTC. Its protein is CASSLNYEQYF.

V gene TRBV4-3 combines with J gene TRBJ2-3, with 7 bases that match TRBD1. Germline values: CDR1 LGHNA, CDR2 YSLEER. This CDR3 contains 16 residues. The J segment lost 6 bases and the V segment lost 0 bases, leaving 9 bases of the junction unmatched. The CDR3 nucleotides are TGCGCCAGCAGCCAAGACGCCGAGACAGGGAAGGATACGCAGTATTTT. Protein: CASSQDAETGKDTQYF.

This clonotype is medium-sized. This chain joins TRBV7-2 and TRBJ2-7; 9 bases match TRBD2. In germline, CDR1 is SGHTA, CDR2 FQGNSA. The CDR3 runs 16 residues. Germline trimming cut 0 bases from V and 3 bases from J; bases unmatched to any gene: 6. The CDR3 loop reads CASSLAGSGGIYEQYF. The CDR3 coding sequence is TGTGCCAGCAGCTTAGCGGGTAGCGGGGGAATCTACGAGCAGTACTTC.

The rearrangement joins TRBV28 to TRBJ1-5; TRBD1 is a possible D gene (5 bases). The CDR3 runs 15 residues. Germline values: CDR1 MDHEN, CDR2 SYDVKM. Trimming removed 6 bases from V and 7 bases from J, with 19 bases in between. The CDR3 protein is CASRDGAGIWQPQHF. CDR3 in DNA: TGTGCCAGCAGAGATGGGGCAGGGATATGGCAGCCCCAGCATTTT.